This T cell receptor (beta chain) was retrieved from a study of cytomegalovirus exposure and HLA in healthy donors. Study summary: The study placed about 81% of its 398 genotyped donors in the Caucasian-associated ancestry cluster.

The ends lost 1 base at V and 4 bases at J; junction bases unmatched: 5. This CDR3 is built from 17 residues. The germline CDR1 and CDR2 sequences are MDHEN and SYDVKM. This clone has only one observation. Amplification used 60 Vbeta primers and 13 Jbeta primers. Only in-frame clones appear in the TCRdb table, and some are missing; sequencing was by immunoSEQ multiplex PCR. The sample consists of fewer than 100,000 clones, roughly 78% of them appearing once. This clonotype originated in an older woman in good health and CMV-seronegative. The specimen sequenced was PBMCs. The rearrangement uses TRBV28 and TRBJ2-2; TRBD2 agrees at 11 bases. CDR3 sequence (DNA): TGTGCCAGCAGTTTATTAGCGGGAGGGCCAGGCACCGGGGAGCTGTTTTTT. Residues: CASSLLAGGPGTGELFF.